This TCR beta chain is from a study of blood T cells in healthy people across ages. Notes on this clonotype: At one of its ends the junction is not consistent with the germline gene, which may arise from a read error.

Researchers report isolating at least 7 million PBMCs per sample. Total RNA extracted from each sample amounted to at least 6 micrograms. This CDR3 spans 16 amino acids. Germline CDR1 and CDR2: MNHEY and SVGAGI. Next came a second PCR, run for roughly 6 to 11 cycles, which used a sample-barcoded 5' primer along with a J-beta primer mix. Each cDNA molecule, via a template-switch adaptor with 12 random nucleotides, was tagged. TCRdb re-analysed the 5' RACE reads in MiXCR, keeping a single row per CDR3 protein. The sample has 1.5 million to 2 million distinct CDR3 sequences; about 31% are singletons. The sequenced sample was blood. The receptor comes from a woman aged 25 to 39 in good health. The chain links TRBV6-5 to TRBJ2-3, with D tentatively TRBD1 or TRBD2 (6 bases each). DNA for the CDR3: TGTGCCAGCAGACCCGTTGGGGGGCGCTGGACAGATAGGCAGTATTTT. It is translated as CASRPVGGRWTDRQYF.